These 16 T cell receptor beta chains were all obtained from the same sample, sequenced in a study of technical replicates of blood from a few donors (dated by TCRdb to about 2017). Preparation of the library involved the immunoSEQ multiplex PCR assay. TCRdb's version of the immuneACCESS table is confined to in-frame rearrangements and falls short of the full clone set. An unresolved V gene accounts for under half of the shortfall where checked; the remainder is of unknown origin. The sample table holds around 83,000 clones, of which 94% were seen once. The ten largest clonotypes hold 0.39% of the sample. Specimen: T cells isolated from PBMCs. These receptors were taken from a human donor in good health.

This chain links TRBV6-1 with TRBJ2-1, with D hard to call. Germline CDR1 reads MNHNS; CDR2 reads SASEGT. The CDR3 loop spans 12 amino acids. Between the trimmed V and J ends, which lost 2 bases and 9 bases, there was a span of 8 bases. The DNA of the CDR3 is TGTGCCAGCAGTGAAAAAGTGAGTGAGCAGTTCTTC. Residues: CASSEKVSEQFF.

The chain joins TRBV6-5 to TRBJ2-3, with 12 bases fitting TRBD1. The CDR3 is 15 amino acids. Germline lookup yields CDR1 MNHEY and CDR2 SVGAGI. V was clipped by 7 bases and J by 4 bases; unmatched bases: 6. DNA of the CDR3: TGTGCCAGCAAGCCGGGACAGGGGGCCTCAGATACGCAGTATTTT. This translates into CASKPGQGASDTQYF.

The chain joins TRBV28 to TRBJ2-7, with a tentative D call TRBD2 (5 bases). Trimming took off 5 bases at V and 2 bases at J, with 10 bases between the two ends. The CDR3 extends over 13 amino acids. In germline, CDR1 is MDHEN, CDR2 SYDVKM. CDR3 in amino acids: CASSAGNPYEQYF. The CDR3 bases are TGTGCCAGCAGTGCGGGTAACCCCTACGAGCAGTACTTC.

The chain employs TRBV5-1 and TRBJ2-5, with a possible D match to TRBD1 (5 bases). The germline V gene encodes CDR1 SGHRS and CDR2 YFSETQ. Trimming removed 0 bases at V and 4 bases at J, with 16 bases between. The CDR3 sequence is 16 residues long. CDR3 nucleotides: TGCGCCAGCAGCTTGGGACAGCGACGTTCCCTAGAGACCCAGTACTTC. This translates into CASSLGQRRSLETQYF.

The chain couples TRBV5-4 to TRBJ2-1; a possible D gene is TRBD2 (5 bases). This CDR3 is built from 18 residues. The V gene's germline CDR1 is SGHNT and CDR2 YYREEE (reference sequence). V was cut by 4 bases and J by 3 bases, with 23 bases left in between. DNA of the CDR3: TGTGCCAGCAGCACAAGGTCCTGGTTGGTGGGAGACTACAATGAGCAGTTCTTC. It yields the protein CASSTRSWLVGDYNEQFF.

The genes are TRBV27 and TRBJ1-2, with a weak D call TRBD1 (5 bases). The CDR3 has 14 residues. Trimming shortened V by 3 bases and J by 6 bases, and 14 bases separated the two germline ends. Germline assignment: CDR1 MNHEY and CDR2 SMNVEV (reference sequence). The CDR3 DNA sequence: TGTGCCAGCAGTTTGGTGGGGCAGGTGGATGGCTACACCTTC. Translating gives CASSLVGQVDGYTF.

This rearrangement joins TRBV4-2 to TRBJ2-3, with unresolved D. CDR1 is LGHNA, CDR2 YNFKEQ, per germline. Trimming stripped 0 bases from V and 4 bases from J, with 11 bases between. This CDR3 spans 15 amino acids. CDR3 region: CASSQDPDNADTQYF. CDR3 sequence (DNA): TGTGCCAGCAGCCAAGATCCAGACAATGCAGATACGCAGTATTTT.

The chain carries TRBV7-9 and TRBJ2-4; 10 bases fit TRBD2. The V gene end was trimmed by 5 bases and the J gene end by 1 base; junction bases not matched to a gene: 2. Germline V lookup: CDR1 SEHNR, CDR2 FQNEAQ (reference sequence). The CDR3 covers 15 residues. CDR3 in DNA: TGTGCCAGCAGCCGAGCGGGAGGGGCCAAAAACATTCAGTACTTC. Its translation is CASSRAGGAKNIQYF.

This sequence joins TRBV9 and TRBJ2-5; D gene uncertain. Trimming removed 3 bases from V and 2 bases from J, with 8 bases in between. The CDR3 runs to 13 residues. Germline V gene lookup returns CDR1 SGDLS and CDR2 YYNGEE. The CDR3: CASSAIPQETQYF. The CDR3 DNA follows: TGTGCCAGCAGCGCTATTCCTCAAGAGACCCAGTACTTC. Drawing the rest from reference TRBV9 and TRBJ2-5, the complete variable domain is DSGVTQTPKHLITATGQRVTLRCSPRSGDLSVYWYQQSLDQGLQFLIQYYNGEERAKGNILERFSAQQFPDLHSELNLSSLELGDSALYFCASSAIPQETQYFGPGTRLLVL.

This chain links TRBV18 with TRBJ2-4; D is possibly TRBD2 (6 bases). Germline V gene sequence: CDR1 KGHSH, CDR2 LQKENI. The V and J ends lost 3 bases and 5 bases respectively, with 11 bases between them. CDR3 length equals 14 residues. The CDR3 nucleotides are TGTGCCAGCTCACCGAGACTAGGGGAAAACATTCAGTACTTC. Its translation: CASSPRLGENIQYF.

This sequence joins TRBV27 and TRBJ2-1; 14 bases align to TRBD2. Trimming removed 4 bases from V and 8 bases from J; junction bases left unmatched: 1. Per the germline V gene, CDR1 is MNHEY and CDR2 is SMNVEV (reference sequence). This CDR3 region has 14 residues. CDR3 bases: TGTGCCAGCAGTTGGACTAGCGGGAGGCATGAGCAGTTCTTC. It translates to CASSWTSGRHEQFF.

The rearrangement uses TRBV7-9 and TRBJ2-3; weak D call: TRBD2 (5 bases). CDR3 length: 14 amino acids. Germline V lookup: CDR1 SEHNR, CDR2 FQNEAQ (reference sequence). The ends were cut back, 6 bases at V and 5 bases at J, with 15 bases in the middle. The CDR3 bases are TGTGCCAGCAGGTTCGAGGGATACGGAGATACGCAGTATTTT. This codes for CASRFEGYGDTQYF.

The rearrangement uses TRBV2 and TRBJ2-5; 8 positions match TRBD1. This CDR3 has 15 residues. The germline gives CDR1 SNHLY, CDR2 FYNNEI. With V trimmed by 6 bases and J by 1 base, 7 bases remained unmatched. CDR3 residues: CASRVRGLSQETQYF. The CDR3 DNA sequence: TGTGCCAGCAGAGTCAGGGGGCTCTCCCAAGAGACCCAGTACTTC.

This rearrangement joins TRBV10-3 to TRBJ2-5, with TRBD1 matching over 8 bases. The V segment lost 2 bases and the J segment 2 bases; nucleotides outside the gene matches: 4. The CDR3 is 15 amino acids. CDR1 and CDR2 (germline): ENHRY, SYGVKD. CDR3 protein: CAISEPDRGQETQYF. The CDR3 region has the DNA TGTGCCATCAGTGAGCCCGACAGGGGACAAGAGACCCAGTACTTC.

This chain uses TRBV19 with TRBJ2-5; 11 bases fit TRBD2. V lost 3 bases to trimming and J lost 5 bases; unmatched junction nucleotides: 11. From germline, CDR1 is LNHDA and CDR2 SQIVND (reference sequence). The CDR3 loop spans 17 amino acids. The CDR3 sequence: CASSMWGSGRVRETQYF. CDR3 nucleotide sequence: TGTGCCAGTAGTATGTGGGGTAGCGGGAGGGTTAGGGAGACCCAGTACTTC.

This sequence joins TRBV29-1 and TRBJ2-6, with 10 bases matching TRBD2. V shed 5 bases, J shed 0 bases, and the junction held 4 bases outside the gene matches. The germline gives CDR1 SQVTM, CDR2 ANQGSEA. The CDR3 totals 16 residues. In DNA, the CDR3 is TGCAGCGTTACCGGACTAGCGGCCTCTGGGGCCAACGTCCTGACTTTC. Translating it yields CSVTGLAASGANVLTF.